In this sample, the clone carrying this TCR beta chain turned up a few times. This CDR3 is built from 18 residues. Between the trimmed V and J ends, which lost 4 bases and 5 bases, there was a span of 27 bases. Germline V lookup: CDR1 SGHRS, CDR2 YFSETQ. The table came from immunoSEQ multiplex PCR; TCRdb's copy has only in-frame clones and leaves some out. The repertoire holds fewer than 250,000 clones, with roughly 90% as singletons. The data stem from a study of blood T cell repertoires in COVID-19. Study at large: The analysed material was cDNA or gDNA that came from T cells, B-cell-depleted T cells, or PBMCs.

The TCR originated in a woman in her 30s with acute COVID-19. The specimen sequenced was PBMCs or T cells enriched from blood (not recorded which). The rearrangement links TRBV5-1 to TRBJ1-1; weak D call: TRBD1 (6 bases). CDR3 protein: CASSHSDTPGYQGTEAFF. DNA for the CDR3: TGCGCCAGCAGCCATTCCGACACTCCGGGGTATCAGGGGACTGAAGCTTTCTTT.